Listed below are T cell receptor beta chains from one sample, sequenced in a study of siplizumab effects on memory and regulatory T cells. The assay was immunoSEQ multiplex PCR, and TCRdb's table has in-frame clones only and misses some. The sample has 90,000 to 120,000 clones, 92% seen once. Sequences were obtained from Tregs sorted from blood. These receptor sequences come from a human donor in good health. The CDR3 runs from the conserved cysteine through the conserved F or W. A D gene is named only where the DNA matches it firmly. Size is omitted from some rows. Given values are once, few, many or a class for expanded clones.

j_gene: TRBJ2-1; abundance: .; d_gene: .; v_gene: TRBV7-2; CDR3aa: CASSLAPYAALNEQFF; CDR3nt: TGTGCCAGCAGCTTAGCCCCGTACGCGGCTCTCAATGAGCAGTTCTTC
j_gene: TRBJ2-7; abundance: .; d_gene: .; v_gene: TRBV30; CDR3aa: CAWSVGDYEQYF; CDR3nt: TGTGCCTGGAGTGTAGGGGACTACGAGCAGTACTTC
j_gene: TRBJ1-1; abundance: .; d_gene: .; v_gene: TRBV7-9; CDR3aa: CASSLAGPRGTEAFF; CDR3nt: TGTGCCAGCAGCTTAGCGGGACCGAGGGGCACTGAAGCTTTCTTT
j_gene: TRBJ2-7; abundance: .; d_gene: .; v_gene: TRBV14; CDR3aa: CASSLPTAREQYF; CDR3nt: TGTGCCAGCAGCCTTCCGACGGCGCGGGAGCAGTACTTC
j_gene: TRBJ2-1; abundance: .; d_gene: TRBD2; v_gene: TRBV15; CDR3aa: CATSRDLSGLAGGRSYNEQFF; CDR3nt: TGTGCCACCAGCAGAGATCTCTCGGGACTAGCGGGAGGGAGATCCTACAATGAGCAGTTCTTC
j_gene: TRBJ2-1; abundance: .; d_gene: TRBD2; v_gene: TRBV6-5; CDR3aa: CASSYTASGGNEQFF; CDR3nt: TGTGCCAGCAGCTATACCGCTAGCGGGGGCAATGAGCAGTTCTTC
j_gene: TRBJ1-1; abundance: .; d_gene: TRBD1; v_gene: TRBV5-6; CDR3aa: CASSWGQLMNTEAFF; CDR3nt: TGTGCCAGCAGCTGGGGACAGCTTATGAACACTGAAGCTTTCTTT
j_gene: TRBJ2-7; abundance: once; d_gene: TRBD2; v_gene: TRBV11-1; CDR3aa: CASSTGTSGKYEQYF; CDR3nt: TGTGCCAGCAGCACCGGGACTAGCGGGAAGTACGAGCAGTACTTC
j_gene: TRBJ2-1; abundance: .; d_gene: TRBD2; v_gene: TRBV9; CDR3aa: CASSVGASGLWREQFF; CDR3nt: TGTGCCAGCAGCGTAGGGGCTAGCGGGCTATGGAGGGAGCAGTTCTTC
j_gene: TRBJ2-2; abundance: .; d_gene: .; v_gene: TRBV7-9; CDR3aa: CASSFSRSGVGGELFF; CDR3nt: TGTGCCAGCAGCTTTAGCCGGAGCGGTGTCGGGGGGGAGCTGTTTTTT
j_gene: TRBJ2-6; abundance: once; d_gene: .; v_gene: TRBV19; CDR3aa: CASNSVSGANVLTF; CDR3nt: TGTGCCAGTAACTCCGTCTCTGGGGCCAACGTCCTGACTTTC
j_gene: TRBJ1-1; abundance: .; d_gene: .; v_gene: TRBV10-2; CDR3aa: CASMRATVNTEAFF; CDR3nt: TGCGCCAGCATGAGGGCGACTGTGAACACTGAAGCTTTCTTT
j_gene: TRBJ2-1; abundance: .; d_gene: TRBD2; v_gene: TRBV27; CDR3aa: CASSSRGRRNEQFF; CDR3nt: TGTGCCAGCAGTTCTCGCGGGAGACGGAATGAGCAGTTCTTC
j_gene: TRBJ2-2; abundance: .; d_gene: .; v_gene: TRBV11-1; CDR3aa: CASSLDGSRTGELFF; CDR3nt: TGTGCCAGCAGCTTAGACGGGAGTAGAACCGGGGAGCTGTTTTTT
j_gene: TRBJ2-5; abundance: .; d_gene: .; v_gene: TRBV5-4; CDR3aa: CASTRGGRGETQYF; CDR3nt: TGTGCCAGCACCAGGGGGGGCAGGGGGGAGACCCAGTACTTC
j_gene: TRBJ2-1; abundance: .; d_gene: TRBD2; v_gene: TRBV11-2; CDR3aa: CASSPGTSGRAFQYNEQFF; CDR3nt: TGTGCCAGCAGTCCCGGGACTAGCGGGAGAGCCTTCCAATACAATGAGCAGTTCTTC
j_gene: TRBJ1-4; abundance: .; d_gene: TRBD1; v_gene: TRBV6-1; CDR3aa: CASSTQGAGEKLFF; CDR3nt: TGTGCCAGCAGTACCCAGGGGGCAGGCGAAAAACTGTTTTTT
j_gene: TRBJ2-7; abundance: .; d_gene: .; v_gene: TRBV19; CDR3aa: CASSRVGGQGGLSYEQYF; CDR3nt: TGTGCCAGTAGTCGTGTCGGTGGGCAGGGAGGTTTGAGCTACGAGCAGTACTTC
j_gene: TRBJ2-6; abundance: few; d_gene: TRBD1; v_gene: TRBV6-1; CDR3aa: CASREGQGSSGANVLTF; CDR3nt: TGTGCCAGCAGAGAAGGACAGGGATCCTCCGGGGCCAACGTCCTGACTTTC
j_gene: TRBJ2-7; abundance: .; d_gene: .; v_gene: TRBV28; CDR3aa: CASTSVGHGTIGGEQYF; CDR3nt: TGTGCCAGCACCTCCGTGGGACACGGGACCATCGGAGGCGAGCAGTACTTC
j_gene: TRBJ2-5; abundance: .; d_gene: TRBD1; v_gene: TRBV11-2; CDR3aa: CASSSQGAGETQYF; CDR3nt: TGTGCCAGCAGCTCTCAGGGGGCAGGGGAGACCCAGTACTTC
j_gene: TRBJ2-2; abundance: .; d_gene: .; v_gene: TRBV28; CDR3aa: CASRSASGGMITGELFF; CDR3nt: TGTGCCAGCCGATCCGCCTCCGGCGGGATGATAACCGGGGAGCTGTTTTTT
j_gene: TRBJ2-4; abundance: .; d_gene: .; v_gene: TRBV6-5; CDR3aa: CSYPRHLAKNIQYF; CDR3nt: TGCTCCTACCCCCGTCATCTTGCCAAAAACATTCAGTACTTC
j_gene: TRBJ2-7; abundance: .; d_gene: TRBD1; v_gene: TRBV6-6; CDR3aa: CASTTGASYEQYF; CDR3nt: TGTGCCAGCACGACAGGGGCATCATACGAGCAGTACTTC
j_gene: TRBJ2-5; abundance: .; d_gene: .; v_gene: TRBV27; CDR3aa: CASSSHGVLETQYF; CDR3nt: TGTGCCAGCAGCTCACATGGTGTCTTGGAGACCCAGTACTTC
j_gene: TRBJ2-1; abundance: .; d_gene: TRBD1; v_gene: TRBV14; CDR3aa: CASSQRDNRDREIF; CDR3nt: TGTGCCAGCAGCCAACGCGACAACCGGGACAGGGAAATCTTC
j_gene: TRBJ2-3; abundance: .; d_gene: .; v_gene: TRBV5-4; CDR3aa: CASSLVGDTQYF; CDR3nt: TGTGCCAGCAGCTTGGTTGGAGATACGCAGTATTTT
j_gene: TRBJ2-7; abundance: .; d_gene: TRBD2; v_gene: TRBV10-3; CDR3aa: CAISAGTRVSYEQYF; CDR3nt: TGTGCCATCAGTGCGGGGACTAGAGTATCCTACGAGCAGTACTTC
j_gene: TRBJ2-1; abundance: .; d_gene: TRBD1; v_gene: TRBV19; CDR3aa: CASSIWTGPSNEQFF; CDR3nt: TGTGCCAGTAGTATTTGGACAGGCCCGTCAAATGAGCAGTTCTTC
j_gene: TRBJ1-2; abundance: .; d_gene: .; v_gene: TRBV7-2; CDR3aa: CASSSSPQIYGYTF; CDR3nt: TGTGCCAGCAGCTCGAGCCCCCAAATCTATGGCTACACCTTC
j_gene: TRBJ1-4; abundance: .; d_gene: .; v_gene: TRBV19; CDR3aa: CASKKDRRGEKLFF; CDR3nt: TGTGCCAGTAAAAAAGACAGGAGGGGGGAAAAACTGTTTTTT
j_gene: TRBJ2-7; abundance: few; d_gene: .; v_gene: TRBV7-9; CDR3aa: CASSNAGTGEQYF; CDR3nt: TGTGCCAGCAGCAATGCTGGGACCGGCGAGCAGTACTTC
j_gene: TRBJ2-7; abundance: .; d_gene: .; v_gene: TRBV10-2; CDR3aa: CASSPPGQTYEQYF; CDR3nt: TGCGCCAGCAGTCCCCCCGGACAAACCTACGAGCAGTACTTC
j_gene: TRBJ2-1; abundance: .; d_gene: .; v_gene: TRBV12-2; CDR3aa: CASRLTTSGKNNEQFF; CDR3nt: TGTGCAAGTCGCTTGACAACTAGCGGGAAAAACAATGAGCAGTTCTTC
j_gene: TRBJ1-3; abundance: .; d_gene: .; v_gene: TRBV7-9; CDR3aa: CASSGLVRGHPGNTIYF; CDR3nt: TGTGCCAGCAGCGGGCTGGTACGGGGCCACCCTGGAAACACCATATATTTT